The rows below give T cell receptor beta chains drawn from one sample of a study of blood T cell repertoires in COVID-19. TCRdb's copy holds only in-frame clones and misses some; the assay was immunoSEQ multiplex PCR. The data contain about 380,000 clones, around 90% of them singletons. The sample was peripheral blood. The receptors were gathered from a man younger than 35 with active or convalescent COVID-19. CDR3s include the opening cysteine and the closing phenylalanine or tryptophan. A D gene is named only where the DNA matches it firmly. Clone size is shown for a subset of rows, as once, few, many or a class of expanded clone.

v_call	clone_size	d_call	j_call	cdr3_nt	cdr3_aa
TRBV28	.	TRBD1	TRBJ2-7	TGTGCCACCCACGACAGGGTCCTCGAGCAGTACTTC	CATHDRVLEQYF
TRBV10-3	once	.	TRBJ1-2	TGTGCCATCAGTGAGTCCTGGACAGCTAACTATGGCTACACCTTC	CAISESWTANYGYTF
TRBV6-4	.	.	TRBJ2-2	TGTGCCAGCAGAACGGACTATCACACCGGGGAGCTGTTTTTT	CASRTDYHTGELFF
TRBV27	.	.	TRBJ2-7	TGTGCCAGCAGTTTTGGCAGCGCCGAAGGAGGGCAGTACTTC	CASSFGSAEGGQYF
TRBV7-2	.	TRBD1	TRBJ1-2	TGTGCCAGCAGCGCGGACAGGTACTTCGGCTACACCTTC	CASSADRYFGYTF
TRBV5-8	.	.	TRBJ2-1	TGTGCCAGCAGCTTAATTAACCGGGCCTACAATGAGCAGTTCTTC	CASSLINRAYNEQFF
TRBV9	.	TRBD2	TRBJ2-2	TGTGCCAGCAGCGGACTAGCGGGAGGGCTAGCCGGGGAGCTGTTTTTT	CASSGLAGGLAGELFF
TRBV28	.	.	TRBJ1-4	TGTGCCAGCAGTCTCGTCGAGCTGGCAACTAATGAAAAACTGTTTTTT	CASSLVELATNEKLFF
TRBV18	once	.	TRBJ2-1	TGTGCCAGCTCACCACAGGGGTCCTACAATGAGCAGTTCTTC	CASSPQGSYNEQFF
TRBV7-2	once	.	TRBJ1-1	TGTGCCAGCAGCTTATATTCCACTGAAGCTTTCTTT	CASSLYSTEAFF
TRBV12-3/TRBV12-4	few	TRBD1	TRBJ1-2	TGTGCCAGCTCCAGTCGGACAGGGAAAGGCTACACCTTC	CASSSRTGKGYTF
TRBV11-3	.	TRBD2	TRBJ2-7	TGTGCCAGCAGCTTAGGACTAGCGAACGAGCAGTACTTC	CASSLGLANEQYF
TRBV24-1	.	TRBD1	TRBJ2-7	TGTGCCACCAGTGATGGCACGGGACAGAATTTCTACGAGCAGTACTTC	CATSDGTGQNFYEQYF
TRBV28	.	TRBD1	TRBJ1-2	TGTGCCAGCAGAAGACAGGGGATGGCCTATGGCTACACCTTC	CASRRQGMAYGYTF
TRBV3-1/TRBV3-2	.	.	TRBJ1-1	TGTGCCAGCAGTGAGGGGGAATCGGCAGCTTTCTTT	CASSEGESAAFF
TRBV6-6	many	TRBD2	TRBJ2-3	TGTGCCAGCAGAAGGGGGACTAGCGGGAGTCGAGATACGCAGTATTTT	CASRRGTSGSRDTQYF
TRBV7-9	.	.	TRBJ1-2	TGTGCCAGCAGTTGGGACTCTAACTATGGCTACACCTTC	CASSWDSNYGYTF
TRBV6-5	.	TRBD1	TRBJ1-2	TGTGCCAGCAGTTACCGGACAGGTCCTGGAGGCTACACCTTC	CASSYRTGPGGYTF
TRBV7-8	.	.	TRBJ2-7	TGTGCCAGCAGCTTAGCGGGGGCGTCGAACGAGCAGTACTTC	CASSLAGASNEQYF
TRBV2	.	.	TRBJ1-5	TGTGCCAGCAGTGAAGCTGTAAGCAATCAGCCCCAGCATTTT	CASSEAVSNQPQHF
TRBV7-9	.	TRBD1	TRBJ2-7	TGTGCCAGCAGTTCAAGTGGCGGGACAGGGTGGTCCTACGAGCAGTACTTC	CASSSSGGTGWSYEQYF
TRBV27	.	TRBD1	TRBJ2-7	TGTGCCAGCAGTTTTGGGACAGGGTTTATGTACTTC	CASSFGTGFMYF
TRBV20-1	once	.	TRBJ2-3	TGCAGTGCTCCTTTCCCAGATACGCAGTATTTT	CSAPFPDTQYF
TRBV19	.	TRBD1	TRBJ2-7	TGTGCCACCGGGCAGGGGGTGAGTGAGCAGTACTTC	CATGQGVSEQYF
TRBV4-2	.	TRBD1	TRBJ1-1	TGTGCCAGCAGCCAAGATAACAGGGGGAACACTGAAGCTTTCTTT	CASSQDNRGNTEAFF
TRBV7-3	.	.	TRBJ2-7	TGTGCCAGCAGCTTAAACGGGAACTCCTACGAGCAGTACTTC	CASSLNGNSYEQYF
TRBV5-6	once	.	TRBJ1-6	TGTGCCAGCAGCTTGAGTACAGTTGTTAGGTCACCCCTCCACTTT	CASSLSTVVRSPLHF
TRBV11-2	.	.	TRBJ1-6	TGTGCCAGCAGCAATACAGGATCCTACTATAATTCACCCCTCCACTTT	CASSNTGSYYNSPLHF
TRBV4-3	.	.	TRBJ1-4	TGCGCCAGCAGCCCGACGAGGGACACCCGCCGGACTAATGAAAAACTGTTTTTT	CASSPTRDTRRTNEKLFF
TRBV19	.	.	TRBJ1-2	TGTGCCAGTGTCCCCCGCAGGGGAATGCCGGATTATGGCTACACCTTC	CASVPRRGMPDYGYTF
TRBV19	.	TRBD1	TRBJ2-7	TGTGCCAGTAGTATTGAGGCAGGGGGCAACCCCTACGAGCAGTACTTC	CASSIEAGGNPYEQYF
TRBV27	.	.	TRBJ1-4	TGTGCCAGCAGTTCCCGGGATGAAAAACTGTTTTTT	CASSSRDEKLFF
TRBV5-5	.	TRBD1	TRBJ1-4	TGTGCCAGCAGACTCGGACAGGTCGAGGCTAATGAAAAACTGTTTTTT	CASRLGQVEANEKLFF
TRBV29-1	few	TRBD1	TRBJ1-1	TGCAGCGTTGAGGGTCAGGGGGGCGTTAACACTGAAGCTTTCTTT	CSVEGQGGVNTEAFF
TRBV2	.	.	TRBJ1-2	TGTGCCAGCAGGGAAGACAGCTATGGCTACACCTTC	CASREDSYGYTF
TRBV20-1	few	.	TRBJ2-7	TGCAGTGCTAGTCCGAGCTCCTACGAGCAGTACTTC	CSASPSSYEQYF
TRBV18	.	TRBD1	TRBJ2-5	TGTGCCAGCTCACCACTACCGGGACAGCAAGAGACCCAGTACTTC	CASSPLPGQQETQYF
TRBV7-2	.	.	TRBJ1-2	TGTGCCAGCAGCTTTTTCGGTGGCTACACCTTC	CASSFFGGYTF
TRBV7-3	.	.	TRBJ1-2	TGTGCCAGCAGCTTCTCACAGGGCGTCTATGGCTACACCTTC	CASSFSQGVYGYTF
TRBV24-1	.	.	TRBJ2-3	TGTGCCACCAGTGATCTTAGCCGACCAGGCACAGATACGCAGTATTTT	CATSDLSRPGTDTQYF
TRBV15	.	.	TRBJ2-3	TGTGCCACCAGCAGAGACGGGGGTAGGGGAACAGATACGCAGTATTTT	CATSRDGGRGTDTQYF
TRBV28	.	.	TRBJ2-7	TGTGCCAGCGGAAGGACAATTTCCTACGAGCAGTACTTC	CASGRTISYEQYF
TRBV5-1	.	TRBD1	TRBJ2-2	TGCGCCAGCAGCCCAGGACAGGGGTACACCGGGGAGCTGTTTTTT	CASSPGQGYTGELFF
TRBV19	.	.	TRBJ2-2	TGTGCCAGTAAATGGGGGCCAGGGGACACCGGGGAGCTGTTTTTT	CASKWGPGDTGELFF
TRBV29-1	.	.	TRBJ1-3	TGCAGCGTTTCCCCCCTGACCGGGCTCACCCGGGAGTCTGGAAACACCATATATTTT	CSVSPLTGLTRESGNTIYF
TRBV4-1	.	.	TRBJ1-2	TGCGCCAGCAGCCAAGCGGGACTGATCTATGGCTACACCTTC	CASSQAGLIYGYTF
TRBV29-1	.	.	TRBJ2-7	TGCAGCGTGGTCTTGGCAAACTACGAGCAGTACTTC	CSVVLANYEQYF
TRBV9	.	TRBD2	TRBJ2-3	TGTGCCAGCAGCGTAGGAGCGGGAGGGTCAGATACGCAGTATTTT	CASSVGAGGSDTQYF
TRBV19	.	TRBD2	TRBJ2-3	TGTGCCAGTAGTAGAAAGCGGGGTAGCACAGATACGCAGTATTTT	CASSRKRGSTDTQYF
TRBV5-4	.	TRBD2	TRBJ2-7	TGTGCCAGCAGCTCCCCCCGGGAGGGCTATGAGCAGTACTTC	CASSSPREGYEQYF
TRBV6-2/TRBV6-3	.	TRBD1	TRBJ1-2	TGTGCCAGCAGTGCACGGGGACAGATCGTAAACTATGGCTACACCTTC	CASSARGQIVNYGYTF
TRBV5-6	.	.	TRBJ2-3	TGTGCCAGCAGCGGCGTGGCTCAGGCCAATCTACGGGGGGATACGCAGTATTTT	CASSGVAQANLRGDTQYF
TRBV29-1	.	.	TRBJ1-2	TGCAGCGTTGGGTTTCGGGAAGACTATGGCTACACCTTC	CSVGFREDYGYTF
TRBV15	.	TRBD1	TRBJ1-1	TGTGCCACCAGCAGACCCAAGGGGGCGCAAACTGAAGCTTTCTTT	CATSRPKGAQTEAFF
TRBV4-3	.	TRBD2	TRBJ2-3	TGCGCCAGCAGCCAGGACCCTCTAGCGGGAGTGGCAGATACGCAGTATTTT	CASSQDPLAGVADTQYF